This T cell receptor beta chain was retrieved from a study of spatial heterogeneity in lung cancer. At the level of the study: Within raw reads, each unique TCR and UMI combination appeared on average more than ten times. Study-wide findings and caveats: Counts of expanded intratumoral alpha and beta TCRs tracked tumor mutation counts. The estimated TCR-seq coverage of tumor T cells amounted to 5.5% to 8% when looking at alpha chains and more than 11% when looking at beta chains.

MiXCR was run by TCRdb on the 5' RACE reads, yielding one entry per CDR3 protein. The sample holds fewer than 5,000 distinct CDR3 sequences, about 6.3% seen once. Within the sample, this clonotype is medium-sized (0.01 to 0.1%). Its specificity is not known. Time point indicated: sample taken at primary tumor resection. Untreated early-stage non-small cell lung cancer patients, around 70 in total, were the donors. The germline V gene has CDR1 PRHDT and CDR2 FYEKMQ (reference sequence). The CDR3 is 15 residues long. V lost 5 bases and J lost 8, with 21 bases in between. The sequence was obtained from a male donor with early-stage non-small cell lung cancer. The rearrangement joins TRBV13 to TRBJ1-2; tentative D call: TRBD1 (5 bases). This material consisted of lung tumor tissue, taken at surgery. CDR3 coding DNA: TGTGCCAGCAGCCCACCCCCCGACCCCGAGGGGGGCTACACCTTC. It specifies CASSPPPDPEGGYTF.